The 12 T cell receptor beta chains below were found in one sample sequenced in a study of blood T cell repertoires in COVID-19. Produced via immunoSEQ multiplex PCR; TCRdb's table is partial and in-frame only. This table holds 270,000 or so clones, under 90% found once. Sequenced input: peripheral blood. Source of these receptors: a woman under 30 with acute or convalescent COVID-19.

This chain links TRBV3-1 (or the pseudogene TRBV3-2) with TRBJ2-7; 8 positions agree with TRBD2. Trimming cost V 0 bases and J 3 bases; bases outside gene matches: 10. Germline assignment: CDR1 LGHDT and CDR2 YNNKEL (reference sequence). CDR3 length: 17 amino acids. In DNA, the CDR3 is TGTGCCAGCAGCCAAGATTTAAGGAGCGGGAGACACTACGAGCAGTACTTC. The encoded protein is CASSQDLRSGRHYEQYF.

V is TRBV15 and J is TRBJ2-3, with D possibly matching TRBD2 (5 bases). With 0 bases removed from V and 0 bases from J, the gap between germline ends came to 10 bases. The CDR3 runs to 16 residues. The germline CDR1 and CDR2 sequences are LNHNV and YYDKDF (reference sequence). CDR3 protein: CATSRDIGGSTDTQYF. The CDR3 nucleotides are TGTGCCACCAGCAGAGATATAGGCGGGAGCACAGATACGCAGTATTTT.

The gene calls are TRBV5-1 and TRBJ2-5; 7 bases are shared with TRBD2. Germline CDR1 is SGHRS and CDR2 is YFSETQ. The CDR3 is 12 amino acids. The V segment lost 5 bases and the J segment 3 bases; nucleotides outside the gene matches: 1. DNA of the CDR3: TGCGCCAGCAGGGGGACTAAAGAGACCCAGTACTTC. Amino acid sequence: CASRGTKETQYF. Full variable domain (missing parts from reference TRBV5-1 and TRBJ2-5): KAGVTQTPRYLIKTRGQQVTLSCSPISGHRSVSWYQQTPGQGLQFLFEYFSETQRNKGNFPGRFSGRQFSNSRSEMNVSTLELGDSALYLCASRGTKETQYFGPGTRLLVL.

This sequence joins TRBV7-2 and TRBJ2-7, with TRBD2 identical over 12 bases. Per germline, CDR1 SGHTA and CDR2 FQGNSA. There are 18 residues in the CDR3. The V segment lost 4 bases and the J segment 4 bases; nucleotides outside the gene matches: 14. The CDR3: CASSSTGTSGPGGYEQYF. Written as DNA, the CDR3 is TGTGCCAGCAGCTCGACCGGGACTAGCGGGCCGGGGGGGTACGAGCAGTACTTC.

The rearrangement joins TRBV30 to TRBJ1-5, with a tentative D call TRBD1 (6 bases). The CDR3 sequence is 13 residues long. With 4 bases removed from V and 4 bases from J, the gap between germline ends came to 11 bases. Germline V lookup: CDR1 GTSNPN, CDR2 SVGIG (reference sequence). The CDR3 is CAWTAGANQPQHF. CDR3 nucleotide sequence: TGTGCCTGGACGGCAGGGGCAAATCAGCCCCAGCATTTT.

The rearrangement links TRBV6-2 or TRBV6-3 to TRBJ2-1; 11 bases are a match to TRBD2. Trimming took 6 bases from V and 4 from J; bases not matched to a gene: 5. The V gene's germline CDR1 is MNHEY and CDR2 SVGEGT. CDR3 length equals 15 residues. This chain's CDR3 is CASSPLAGGYNEQFF. CDR3 nucleotide sequence: TGTGCCAGCAGCCCTCTAGCGGGAGGTTACAATGAGCAGTTCTTC.

The J gene is TRBJ1-1, the V gene TRBV2, with 8 bases aligning to TRBD1. The germline V gene has CDR1 SNHLY and CDR2 FYNNEI. The CDR3 runs 14 residues. V dropped 6 bases and J dropped 3; count of bases not matched to a gene: 6. CDR3 loop: CASRGDRFDTEAFF. The DNA of the CDR3 is TGTGCCAGCAGGGGGGACAGGTTTGACACTGAAGCTTTCTTT.

J is TRBJ2-7 and V is TRBV12-5, with a weak D call TRBD1 (6 bases). CDR1 is LGHNT, CDR2 FRNRAP, per germline. V was trimmed by 1 base and J by 1 base, leaving 8 bases between them. The CDR3 runs to 14 residues. CDR3 DNA: TGTGCTAGTGGTTTGGGAGGGGGATCCTACGAGCAGTACTTC. Translated: CASGLGGGSYEQYF.

This clone has a single count. The rearrangement joins TRBV11-2 to TRBJ2-2; 8 bases are shared with TRBD2. Per the germline V gene, CDR1 is SGHAT and CDR2 is FQNNGV. The length of the CDR3 is 16 residues. The ends lost 5 bases at V and 5 bases at J; junction bases unmatched: 10. CDR3: CASSDWGLEGTGELFF. The CDR3 DNA reads TGTGCCAGCAGCGACTGGGGACTAGAAGGGACCGGGGAGCTGTTTTTT.

The V and J genes are TRBV4-2 and TRBJ2-3; D remains ambiguous. V was shortened by 2 bases and J by 4 bases, with 13 bases between the two germline ends. The germline CDR1 and CDR2 sequences are LGHNA and YNFKEQ. CDR3 length equals 15 residues. CDR3 DNA: TGTGCCAGCAGCCAATCCTCTAGTGTCCCAGATACGCAGTATTTT. Amino acid sequence: CASSQSSSVPDTQYF.

This chain connects TRBV12-3 or TRBV12-4 to TRBJ1-6; D remains ambiguous. V was shortened by 7 bases and J by 7 bases, with 11 bases between the two germline ends. The length of the CDR3 is 13 residues. CDR3 protein: CASTSLLNSPLHF. The DNA of the CDR3 is TGTGCCAGCACGTCACTGCTCAATTCACCCCTCCACTTT.

The chain couples TRBV2 to TRBJ2-7; 7 positions agree with TRBD1. Germline CDR1 is SNHLY and CDR2 is FYNNEI. V lost 6 bases, J lost 4 bases, and 12 bases stayed unmatched. The CDR3 spans 15 residues. The CDR3 reads CASSHNRGFRYEQYF. DNA for the CDR3: TGTGCCAGCAGCCACAACAGGGGTTTTCGGTACGAGCAGTACTTC.